This TCR beta chain was profiled in a study of T cell responses to AZD1222 COVID-19 vaccine. Study-level findings and limits: Targets within unmutated variant regions were reportedly found for nearly half of spike-specific TCRs. CD4 TCRs covered the whole spike, strongest at regions 160-218 and 743-854.

Data came from immunoSEQ multiplex PCR; TCRdb stores just in-frame clones and leaves some out. Of over 110,000 clones in the sample, almost 95% were seen once. V was shortened by 4 bases and J by 0 bases, with 6 bases between the two germline ends. The CDR3 has 14 residues. Germline CDR1 is SEHNR and CDR2 is FQNEAQ (reference sequence). On this clone itself: No antigen is known for it.

Source: peripheral blood, taken 28 days after the second AZD1222 dose. The rearrangement links TRBV7-9 to TRBJ2-2; D remains ambiguous. The TCR was taken from an adult who received the AZD1222 COVID-19 vaccine. CDR3 sequence reads: CASSYTANTGELFF. DNA of the CDR3: TGTGCCAGCAGCTACACAGCGAACACCGGGGAGCTGTTTTTT. Full variable domain (remainder filled in from reference TRBV7-9 and TRBJ2-2): DTGVSQNPRHKITKRGQNVTFRCDPISEHNRLYWYRQTLGQGPEFLTYFQNEAQLEKSRLLSDRFSAERPKGSFSTLEIQRTEQGDSAMYLCASSYTANTGELFFGEGSRLTVL.